These T cell receptor beta chains were read from a single sample in a study of T-cell reconstitution after alpha-beta-depleted transplantation in children. TCRdb fed the PCR reads into MiXCR, producing one record per CDR3 protein. In the table there are around 360,000 distinct CDR3 sequences, 10% of which are singletons. This specimen was PBMCs from the stem cell graft donor, taken from the stem cell graft. These receptors were obtained from a human donor who donated a stem cell graft to a child with acute lymphoblastic leukemia. Each CDR3 is given with its conserved first and last residue. Fields, in order: D gene, V gene, clone size, J gene, CDR3 protein, CDR3 DNA. D genes are given only for firm matches. Expanded clones get a size class; other rows say once, few or many, or leave the size out.

>-|TRBV3-1|many|TRBJ1-1
CASSQAGRGNTEAFF
TGTGCCAGCAGCCAAGCGGGGCGTGGGAACACTGAAGCTTTCTTT
>-|TRBV19|few|TRBJ2-7
CASSTQDSTAYEQYF
TGTGCCAGTAGTACTCAGGATTCAACTGCCTACGAGCAGTACTTC
>TRBD2|TRBV20-1|few|TRBJ2-7
CSAQHPGLAGAYEQYF
TGCAGTGCTCAGCACCCCGGACTAGCGGGAGCCTACGAGCAGTACTTC
>-|TRBV18|-|TRBJ1-1
CASSPIQGKNTEAFF
TGTGCCAGCTCACCAATCCAGGGAAAGAACACTGAAGCTTTCTTT
>-|TRBV28|-|TRBJ1-1
CASSLSSSTEAFF
TGTGCCAGCAGTTTATCATCTTCCACTGAAGCTTTCTTT
>-|TRBV7-9|few|TRBJ2-7
CASSLAGSRQYEQYF
TGTGCCAGCAGCTTAGCTGGGAGCAGGCAATACGAGCAGTACTTC
>TRBD1|TRBV5-1|many|TRBJ2-1
CASSSGGEQFF
TGCGCCAGCAGCTCAGGGGGTGAGCAGTTCTTC
>TRBD2|TRBV7-9|few|TRBJ2-2
CASSATSGIGTGELFF
TGTGCCAGCAGCGCAACTAGCGGGATTGGCACCGGGGAGCTGTTTTTT
>-|TRBV12-3/TRBV12-4|few|TRBJ1-4
CASTPRSNEKLFF
TGTGCCAGCACCCCACGGTCTAATGAAAAACTGTTTTTT
>TRBD2|TRBV4-3|few|TRBJ2-5
CASSQEASGVGTQYF
TGCGCCAGCAGCCAAGAGGCTAGCGGGGTGGGGACCCAGTACTTC
>-|TRBV12-3/TRBV12-4|-|TRBJ2-5
CASSSGTRKEYQETQYF
TGTGCCAGCAGTTCAGGGACTCGCAAGGAGTACCAAGAGACCCAGTACTTC
>TRBD2|TRBV12-3/TRBV12-4|-|TRBJ2-5
CASSPDRGGVSGRPETQYF
TGTGCCAGCAGTCCCGACAGGGGTGGGGTTAGCGGGAGGCCGGAGACCCAGTACTTC